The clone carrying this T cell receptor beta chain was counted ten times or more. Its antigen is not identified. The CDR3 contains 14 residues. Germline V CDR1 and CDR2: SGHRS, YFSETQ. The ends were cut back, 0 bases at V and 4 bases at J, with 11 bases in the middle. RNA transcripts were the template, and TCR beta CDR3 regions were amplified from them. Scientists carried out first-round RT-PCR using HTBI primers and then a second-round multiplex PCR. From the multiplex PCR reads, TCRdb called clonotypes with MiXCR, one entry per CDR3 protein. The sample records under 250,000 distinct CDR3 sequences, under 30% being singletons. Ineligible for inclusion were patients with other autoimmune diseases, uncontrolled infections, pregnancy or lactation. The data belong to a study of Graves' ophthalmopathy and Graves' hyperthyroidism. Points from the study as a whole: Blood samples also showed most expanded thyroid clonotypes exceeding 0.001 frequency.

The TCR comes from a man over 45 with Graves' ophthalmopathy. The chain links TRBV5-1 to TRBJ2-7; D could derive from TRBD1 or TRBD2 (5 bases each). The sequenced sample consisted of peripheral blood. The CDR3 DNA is TGCGCCAGCAGCTTGGGGGGGTCCCCGTACGAGCAGTACTTC. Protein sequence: CASSLGGSPYEQYF.